The 21 T cell receptor beta chains listed next were all sequenced from one sample in a study of T cell responses to AZD1222 COVID-19 vaccine. The assay was immunoSEQ multiplex PCR, and TCRdb's table has in-frame clones only and misses some. The sample comprises roughly 150,000 clones, around nine tenths of which are singletons, and around 5% rests with the top ten. Source: peripheral blood, taken on day 0 of AZD1222 vaccination. These receptors came from an adult in good health.

The chain employs TRBV28 and TRBJ1-5, with D possibly being TRBD1 (6 bases). Trimming removed 6 bases from V and 1 base from J, with 16 bases in between. Germline V CDR1 and CDR2: MDHEN, SYDVKM. The CDR3 is made up of 16 amino acids. CDR3 amino acids: CASRLGGPWSNQPQHF. CDR3 nucleotides: TGTGCCAGCAGGCTAGGGGGTCCCTGGAGCAATCAGCCCCAGCATTTT. Full variable domain (missing parts from reference TRBV28 and TRBJ1-5): DVKVTQSSRYLVKRTGEKVFLECVQDMDHENMFWYRQDPGLGLRLIYFSYDVKMKEKGDIPEGYSVSREKKERFSLILESASTNQTSMYLCASRLGGPWSNQPQHFGDGTRLSIL.

The V and J genes are TRBV7-9 and TRBJ2-3; D is unresolved. With 2 bases removed from V and 0 bases from J, the gap between germline ends came to 9 bases. The germline CDR1 and CDR2 sequences are SEHNR and FQNEAQ (reference sequence). This CDR3 contains 15 residues. CDR3 loop: CASSLKSGSTDTQYF. DNA for the CDR3: TGTGCCAGCAGCTTAAAATCAGGTAGCACAGATACGCAGTATTTT.

The chain has TRBV6-5 and TRBJ1-2, with D perhaps matching TRBD1 (5 bases). This CDR3 comprises 11 residues. Germline V gives CDR1 MNHEY, CDR2 SVGAGI. The germline V and J ends were trimmed by 6 bases and 14 bases, with 16 bases remaining between them. The DNA for the CDR3 is TGTGCCAGCAGCCCAGCGGGGGAAAGAACCTTC. Protein product: CASSPAGERTF.

This chain links TRBV19 with TRBJ1-5; D remains ambiguous. Germline CDR1 LNHDA, CDR2 SQIVND (reference sequence). Trimming took 0 bases from V and 7 from J, leaving 10 bases between them. The CDR3 is made up of 14 amino acids. CDR3 sequence: CASSIDHPWQPQHF. CDR3 in DNA: TGTGCCAGTAGTATAGATCACCCATGGCAGCCCCAGCATTTT.

This chain connects TRBV18 to TRBJ2-3; D unresolved. The CDR3 loop spans 13 amino acids. Germline values: CDR1 KGHSH, CDR2 LQKENI. V was trimmed by 2 bases and J by 3 bases, leaving 6 bases between them. The CDR3 nucleotides are TGTGCCAGCTCACCAGACATTACAGATACGCAGTATTTT. This codes for CASSPDITDTQYF.

This chain uses TRBV12-3 or TRBV12-4 with TRBJ2-7; D is perhaps TRBD2 (6 bases). Deletions cut 2 bases from V and 4 bases from J, with 9 bases between. This CDR3 has 13 residues. The CDR3 region is CASSLNSGYEQYF. The CDR3 region has the DNA TGTGCCAGCAGTTTAAATAGCGGATACGAGCAGTACTTC.

The rearrangement links TRBV28 to TRBJ1-2, with TRBD1 matching over 8 bases. CDR1 and CDR2 from the germline V gene are MDHEN and SYDVKM. With 5 bases clipped from V and 6 bases from J, the junction kept 11 bases outside the gene matches. The CDR3 is 15 residues long. The CDR3 DNA reads TGTGCCAGCAGTGGGGGCAGGGGGCAATGGAATGGCTACACCTTC. It yields the protein CASSGGRGQWNGYTF.

The genes are TRBV28 and TRBJ1-2; D is unclear. V lost 6 bases and J lost 0, with 8 bases in between. This CDR3 contains 13 residues. The germline V gene encodes CDR1 MDHEN and CDR2 SYDVKM. DNA for the CDR3: TGTGCCAGCAGCCGCACGACTAACTATGGCTACACCTTC. Encoded protein: CASSRTTNYGYTF.

The rearrangement uses TRBV2 and TRBJ2-3, with 9 nucleotides matching TRBD1. Germline V gene lookup returns CDR1 SNHLY and CDR2 FYNNEI. The CDR3 extends over 15 amino acids. CDR3 in amino acids: CGSTGTGYPTDTQYF. For the CDR3, the DNA is TGTGGTAGTACGGGGACAGGGTACCCCACAGATACGCAGTATTTT.

The chain carries TRBV28 and TRBJ2-2, with TRBD2 matching 9 bases. Germline assignment: CDR1 MDHEN and CDR2 SYDVKM. The CDR3 loop spans 17 amino acids. V lost 4 bases, J lost 4 bases, and 10 bases stayed unmatched. As DNA, the CDR3 is TGTGCCAGCAGTTCCGCGGCTAGCGGGGAACTCACCGGGGAGCTGTTTTTT. Protein sequence: CASSSAASGELTGELFF. The variable domain in full, with the rest retrieved from reference TRBV28 and TRBJ2-2, is DVKVTQSSRYLVKRTGEKVFLECVQDMDHENMFWYRQDPGLGLRLIYFSYDVKMKEKGDIPEGYSVSREKKERFSLILESASTNQTSMYLCASSSAASGELTGELFFGEGSRLTVL.

CDR3 region: CASSSQVNQPQHF. CDR3 nucleotide sequence: TGTGCCAGCAGTTCCCAGGTGAATCAGCCCCAGCATTTT. The V gene is TRBV28, the J gene TRBJ1-5; no reliable D call. Germline V gives CDR1 MDHEN, CDR2 SYDVKM. The CDR3 consists of 13 residues. V shed 4 bases and J shed 4 bases, with 8 bases lying between them.

V gene TRBV7-9 combines with J gene TRBJ2-7, with a tentative D call TRBD1 (5 bases). Per germline, CDR1 SEHNR and CDR2 FQNEAQ (reference sequence). The CDR3 length is 14 residues. V dropped 2 bases and J dropped 5 bases, with 13 bases sitting between them. CDR3 amino acids: CASSLMQGRNEQYF. The CDR3 DNA sequence: TGTGCCAGCAGCTTAATGCAGGGCCGGAACGAGCAGTACTTC. Combining the CDR3 with reference TRBV7-9 and TRBJ2-7 gives the whole variable domain DTGVSQNPRHKITKRGQNVTFRCDPISEHNRLYWYRQTLGQGPEFLTYFQNEAQLEKSRLLSDRFSAERPKGSFSTLEIQRTEQGDSAMYLCASSLMQGRNEQYFGPGTRLTVT.

The rearrangement joins TRBV20-1 to TRBJ1-2; D is unclear. The CDR3 is 11 residues long. CDR1 is DFQATT, CDR2 SNEGSKA, per germline (reference sequence). V was clipped by 5 bases and J by 4 bases, with 8 bases between them. CDR3 DNA: TGCAGTGCTCAGGATTTCTATGGCTACACCTTC. This gives the protein CSAQDFYGYTF.

The gene calls are TRBV19 and TRBJ2-2; 13 bases align to TRBD2. This CDR3 is built from 16 residues. With 5 bases clipped from V and 5 bases from J, the junction kept 5 bases outside the gene matches. The germline CDR1 and CDR2 sequences are LNHDA and SQIVND (reference sequence). The CDR3 region has the DNA TGTGCCAGTAGTCTTTCGGGACTAGCGGGAACCGGGGAGCTGTTTTTT. Translating gives CASSLSGLAGTGELFF.

CDR3 protein: CASRSGRAWDTGELFF. The CDR3 DNA follows: TGTGCCAGTAGAAGCGGGAGGGCCTGGGACACCGGGGAGCTGTTTTTT. This chain connects TRBV19 to TRBJ2-2, with 10 bases lining up with TRBD2. V lost 6 bases to trimming and J lost 3 bases; unmatched junction nucleotides: 7. Germline assignment: CDR1 LNHDA and CDR2 SQIVND (reference sequence). The CDR3 spans 16 residues.

The V call is TRBV12-5, the J call TRBJ1-2; no reliable D call. This CDR3 has 14 amino acids. Trimming pared 0 bases from V and 4 bases from J, leaving 9 bases between. Germline assignment: CDR1 LGHNT and CDR2 FRNRAP. CDR3 loop: CASGLVLAFYGYTF. The CDR3 region has the DNA TGTGCTAGTGGTTTGGTACTGGCCTTCTATGGCTACACCTTC.

J is TRBJ2-3 and V is TRBV9; D perhaps matches TRBD2 (6 bases). The germline V and J ends were trimmed by 2 bases and 6 bases, with 10 bases remaining between them. The CDR3 covers 13 residues. Germline CDR1 SGDLS, CDR2 YYNGEE. The CDR3 spells CASSVGGSDTQYF. Written as DNA, the CDR3 is TGTGCCAGCAGCGTTGGGGGGTCGGATACGCAGTATTTT.

The rearrangement joins TRBV7-2 to TRBJ2-2, with D perhaps TRBD2 (7 bases). With 3 bases removed from V and 4 bases from J, the gap between germline ends came to 12 bases. The CDR3 is made up of 15 amino acids. Germline CDR1 and CDR2: SGHTA and FQGNSA. The CDR3 region is CASSLLGGGTGELFF. The CDR3 region has the DNA TGTGCCAGCAGCTTGCTAGGGGGGGGCACCGGGGAGCTGTTTTTT. Based on the CDR3 plus reference TRBV7-2 and TRBJ2-2, the full variable domain is GAGVSQSPSNKVTEKGKDVELRCDPISGHTALYWYRQSLGQGLEFLIYFQGNSAPDKSGLPSDRFSAERTGGSVSTLTIQRTQQEDSAVYLCASSLLGGGTGELFFGEGSRLTVL.

The rearrangement uses TRBV5-8 and TRBJ2-2; TRBD1 might be the D (6 bases). The CDR3 totals 15 residues. V lost 4 bases and J lost 5, with 15 bases in between. Germline V CDR1 and CDR2: SGHTS, YDEGEE. The CDR3 is CASSQGSAITGELFF. CDR3 sequence (DNA): TGTGCCAGCAGCCAGGGGAGCGCAATAACCGGGGAGCTGTTTTTT.

This clone is medium-sized in the sample. The chain joins TRBV2 to TRBJ1-2; no clear D. The V gene's germline CDR1 is SNHLY and CDR2 FYNNEI. The ends were cut back, 3 bases at V and 4 bases at J, with 21 bases in the middle. This CDR3 is built from 17 residues. The CDR3 nucleotides read TGTGCCAGCAGTGAGGTAAAGGAAGGAAACGGGCTCTATGGCTACACCTTC. Translated, it gives CASSEVKEGNGLYGYTF.

This chain links TRBV6-5 with TRBJ2-1; D perhaps matches TRBD2 (5 bases). Germline CDR1 reads MNHEY; CDR2 reads SVGAGI. The CDR3 runs to 13 residues. Trimming removed 2 bases from V and 7 bases from J, with 9 bases in between. Here the CDR3 DNA reads TGTGCCAGCAGTTACGGGTCGGGGAATGAGCAGTTCTTC. Translated, it gives CASSYGSGNEQFF.